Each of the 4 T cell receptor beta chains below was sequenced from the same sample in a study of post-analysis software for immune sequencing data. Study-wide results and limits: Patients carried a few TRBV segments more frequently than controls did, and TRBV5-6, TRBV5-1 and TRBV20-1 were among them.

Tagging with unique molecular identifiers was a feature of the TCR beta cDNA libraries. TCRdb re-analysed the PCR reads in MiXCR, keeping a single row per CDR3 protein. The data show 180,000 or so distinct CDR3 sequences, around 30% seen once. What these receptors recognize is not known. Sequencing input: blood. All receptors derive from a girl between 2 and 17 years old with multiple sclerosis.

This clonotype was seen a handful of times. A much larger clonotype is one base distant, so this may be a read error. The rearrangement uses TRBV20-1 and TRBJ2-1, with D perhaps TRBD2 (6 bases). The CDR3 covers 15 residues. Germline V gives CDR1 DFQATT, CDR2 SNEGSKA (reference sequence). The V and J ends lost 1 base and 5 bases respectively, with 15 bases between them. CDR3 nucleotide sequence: TGCAGTGCTAGAGCCCTGGGGGAGGCCCACAATGAGCAGTTCTTC. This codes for CSARALGEAHNEQFF.

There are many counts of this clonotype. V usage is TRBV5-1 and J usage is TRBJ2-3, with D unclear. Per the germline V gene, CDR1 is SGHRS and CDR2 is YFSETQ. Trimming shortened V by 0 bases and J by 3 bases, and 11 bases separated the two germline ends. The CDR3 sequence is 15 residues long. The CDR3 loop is CASSLGAAITDTQYF. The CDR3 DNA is TGCGCCAGCAGCTTGGGCGCGGCGATAACAGATACGCAGTATTTT.

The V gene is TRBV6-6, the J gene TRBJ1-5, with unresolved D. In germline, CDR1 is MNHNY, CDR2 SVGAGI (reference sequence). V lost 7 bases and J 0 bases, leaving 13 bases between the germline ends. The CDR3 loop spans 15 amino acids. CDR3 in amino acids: CASTLGMNSNQPQHF. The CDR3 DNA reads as TGTGCCAGCACCCTAGGGATGAATAGCAATCAGCCCCAGCATTTT.

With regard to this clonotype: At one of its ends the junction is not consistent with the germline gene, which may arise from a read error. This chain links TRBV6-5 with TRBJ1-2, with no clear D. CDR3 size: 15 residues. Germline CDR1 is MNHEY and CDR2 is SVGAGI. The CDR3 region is CARSYSPGVEDGYTF. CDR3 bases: TGTGCCCGCAGTTACTCACCCGGTGTCGAGGATGGCTACACCTTC.